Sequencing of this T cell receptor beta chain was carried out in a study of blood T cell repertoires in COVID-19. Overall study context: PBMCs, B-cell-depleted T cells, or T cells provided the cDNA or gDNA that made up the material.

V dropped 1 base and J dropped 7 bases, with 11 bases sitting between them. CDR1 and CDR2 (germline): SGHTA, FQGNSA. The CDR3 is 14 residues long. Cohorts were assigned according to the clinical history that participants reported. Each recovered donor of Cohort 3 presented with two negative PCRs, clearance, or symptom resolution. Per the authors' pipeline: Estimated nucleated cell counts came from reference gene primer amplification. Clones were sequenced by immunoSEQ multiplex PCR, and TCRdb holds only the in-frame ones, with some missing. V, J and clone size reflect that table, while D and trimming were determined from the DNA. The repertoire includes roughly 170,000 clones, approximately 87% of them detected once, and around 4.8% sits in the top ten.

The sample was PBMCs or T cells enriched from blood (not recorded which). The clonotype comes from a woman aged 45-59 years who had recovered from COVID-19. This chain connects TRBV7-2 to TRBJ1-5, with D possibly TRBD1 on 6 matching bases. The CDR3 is CASSLGRQAQPQHF. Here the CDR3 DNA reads TGTGCCAGCAGCTTAGGCCGACAGGCACAGCCCCAGCATTTT.